Below are 7 T cell receptor beta chains sequenced from a single sample in a study of blood T cell repertoires in COVID-19. The repertoire was sequenced with immunoSEQ multiplex PCR; TCRdb's copy has only in-frame clones and lacks some. The sample lists about 270,000 clones; approximately 84% were seen once. The source material was peripheral blood. These receptors were taken from a human donor with COVID-19, enrolled during active disease. The donor label of this sample is uncertain.

This chain links TRBV4-1 with TRBJ2-5; TRBD2 is a possible D gene (6 bases). The length of the CDR3 is 16 residues. Germline CDR1 MGHRA, CDR2 YSYEKL. With 3 bases removed from V and 4 bases from J, the gap between germline ends came to 18 bases. The CDR3 sequence: CASSHPLTRGRETQYF. In DNA, the CDR3 is TGCGCCAGCAGCCACCCTCTGACTAGAGGTCGAGAGACCCAGTACTTC.

The CDR3 loop reads CASSPFSGSTTEQFF. The CDR3 bases are TGTGCCAGCAGCCCATTTAGCGGGAGTACTACTGAGCAGTTCTTC. The chain is built from TRBV3-1 (or the pseudogene TRBV3-2) and TRBJ2-1, with TRBD2 identical over 9 bases. The V gene end was trimmed by 4 bases and the J gene end by 9 bases; junction bases not matched to a gene: 10. CDR1 is LGHDT, CDR2 YNNKEL, per germline (reference sequence). The CDR3 sequence is 15 residues long.

This sequence joins TRBV7-9 and TRBJ2-1, with TRBD2 matching 12 bases. The V segment lost 2 bases and the J segment 6 bases; nucleotides outside the gene matches: 8. CDR3 length: 17 residues. Germline CDR1 reads SEHNR; CDR2 reads FQNEAQ (reference sequence). The CDR3 loop reads CASSLLTSGSRVNEQFF. The CDR3 DNA follows: TGTGCCAGCAGCTTATTGACTAGCGGGAGCCGGGTCAATGAGCAGTTCTTC.

Turning to this clone: A read error is possible here, since a much larger clone lies one base away. The sample holds other DNA sequences that translate to the same CDR3. V and J are TRBV6-5 and TRBJ2-2; 7 bases are a match to TRBD1. Unmatched junction bases numbered 2, after V lost 2 bases and J lost 2 bases. The CDR3 sequence is 15 residues long. The germline V gene encodes CDR1 MNHEY and CDR2 SVGAGI. The chain's CDR3 is CASSYDRVNTGELFF. CDR3 coding DNA: TGTGCCAGCAGTTACGACAGGGTTAACACCGGGGAGCTGTTTTTT.

This clone was seen only a few times. V usage is TRBV2 and J usage is TRBJ1-5; D uncertain. CDR1 and CDR2 (germline): SNHLY, FYNNEI. CDR3 size: 15 residues. V was trimmed by 5 bases and J by 3 bases, leaving 14 bases between them. CDR3 sequence: CASSLPSLSNQPQHF. CDR3 in DNA: TGTGCCAGCAGTCTACCTAGCCTATCCAATCAGCCCCAGCATTTT.

The CDR3: CASSEARQSGPNQPQHF. CDR3 coding DNA: TGTGCCAGCAGTGAAGCGAGACAGTCTGGGCCGAATCAGCCCCAGCATTTT. V is TRBV2 and J is TRBJ1-5; maybe TRBD1 (5 bases). There are 17 residues in the CDR3. The V gene lost 0 bases and the J gene lost 4 bases, with 16 bases spanning the gap. Germline-derived CDR1 and CDR2 are SNHLY and FYNNEI.

The table lists this clone with a count of one. The V gene is TRBV28, the J gene TRBJ1-5; the match to TRBD1 covers 7 bases. CDR1 is MDHEN, CDR2 SYDVKM, per germline. With 2 bases clipped from V and 9 bases from J, the junction kept 7 bases outside the gene matches. CDR3 size: 14 residues. The CDR3 reads CASSLDRVDGPQHF. CDR3 in DNA: TGTGCCAGCAGTTTAGACAGGGTAGATGGGCCCCAGCATTTT.